Here is one T cell receptor (beta chain) with its context. This sample was included in a study of blood T cell repertoires in COVID-19. Study information: From the United States, Italy and Spain came samples of acute and convalescent COVID-19. Nucleic acid was either cDNA or gDNA, and it came from T cells, B-cell-depleted T cells, or PBMCs.

Germline lookup yields CDR1 MGHRA and CDR2 YSYEKL. V dropped 1 base and J dropped 3 bases, with 19 bases sitting between them. The length of the CDR3 is 18 residues. In the original workflow: Using reference gene primer amplification, nucleated cell counts were estimated. TCRdb's copy holds only in-frame clones and misses some; the assay was immunoSEQ multiplex PCR. V, J and clone size reflect that table, while D and trimming were determined from the DNA. The sample consists of roughly 100,000 clones, roughly 87% of them appearing once. Sequencing was carried out using peripheral blood. V is TRBV4-1 and J is TRBJ1-3, with D possibly being TRBD1 (5 bases). The clonotype originates from a woman older than 75 with active COVID-19. CDR3 loop: CASSQGAYAGRLGNTIYF. Here the CDR3 DNA reads TGCGCCAGCAGCCAAGGGGCATACGCAGGGAGGCTTGGAAACACCATATATTTT.